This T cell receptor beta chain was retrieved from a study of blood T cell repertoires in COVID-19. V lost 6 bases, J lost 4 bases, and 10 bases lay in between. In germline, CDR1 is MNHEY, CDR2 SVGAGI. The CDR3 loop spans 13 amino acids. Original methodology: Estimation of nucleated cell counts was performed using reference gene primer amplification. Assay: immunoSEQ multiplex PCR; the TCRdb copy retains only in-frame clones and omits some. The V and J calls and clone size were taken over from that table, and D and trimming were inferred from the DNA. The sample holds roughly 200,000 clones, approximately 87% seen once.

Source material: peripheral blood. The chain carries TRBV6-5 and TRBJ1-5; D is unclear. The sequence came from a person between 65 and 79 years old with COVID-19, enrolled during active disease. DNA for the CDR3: TGTGCCAGCAGCCTGGCCCCTAATCAGCCCCAGCATTTT. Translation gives CASSLAPNQPQHF.